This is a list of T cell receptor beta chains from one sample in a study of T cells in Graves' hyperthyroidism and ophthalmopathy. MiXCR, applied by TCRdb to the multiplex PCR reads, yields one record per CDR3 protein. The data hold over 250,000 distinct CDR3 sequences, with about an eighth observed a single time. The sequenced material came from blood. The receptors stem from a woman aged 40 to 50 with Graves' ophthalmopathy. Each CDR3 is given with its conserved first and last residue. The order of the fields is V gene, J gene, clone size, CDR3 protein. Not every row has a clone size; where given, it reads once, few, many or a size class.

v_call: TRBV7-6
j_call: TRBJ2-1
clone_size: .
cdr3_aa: CASSLVHVSGRDEQSF

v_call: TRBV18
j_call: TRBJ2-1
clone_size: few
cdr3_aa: CASSPRGDYNEQFF

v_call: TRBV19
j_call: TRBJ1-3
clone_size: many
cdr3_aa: CASTPKTGAGNTIYF

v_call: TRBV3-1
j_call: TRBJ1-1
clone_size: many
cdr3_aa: CASSLSLRGTEAFF

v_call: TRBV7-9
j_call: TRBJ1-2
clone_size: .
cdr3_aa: CASSLGADYGYTF

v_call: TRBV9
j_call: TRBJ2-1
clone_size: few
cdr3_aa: CASTPGAGGRNEQFF

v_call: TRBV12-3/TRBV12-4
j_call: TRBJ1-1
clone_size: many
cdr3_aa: CADQDRNTEAFF

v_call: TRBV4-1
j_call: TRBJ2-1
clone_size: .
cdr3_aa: CASSHGRDGLDEQFF

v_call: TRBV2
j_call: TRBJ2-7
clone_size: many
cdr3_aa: CASGRLDRGEQYF

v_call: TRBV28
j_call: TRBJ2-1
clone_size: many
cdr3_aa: CASSTLAGPYNEQFF

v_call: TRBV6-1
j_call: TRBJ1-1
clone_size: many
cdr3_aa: CASGGGRRTEAFF

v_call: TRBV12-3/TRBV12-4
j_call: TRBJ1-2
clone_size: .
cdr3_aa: CASSLGTAIPAYYGYTF

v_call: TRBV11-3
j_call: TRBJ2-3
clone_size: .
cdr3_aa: CASSLAKGSGLGKYF

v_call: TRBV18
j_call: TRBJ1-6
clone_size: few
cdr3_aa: CASSRSGTVLPAPLHF

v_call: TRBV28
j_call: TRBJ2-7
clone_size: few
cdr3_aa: CASSRTATGHEQYF